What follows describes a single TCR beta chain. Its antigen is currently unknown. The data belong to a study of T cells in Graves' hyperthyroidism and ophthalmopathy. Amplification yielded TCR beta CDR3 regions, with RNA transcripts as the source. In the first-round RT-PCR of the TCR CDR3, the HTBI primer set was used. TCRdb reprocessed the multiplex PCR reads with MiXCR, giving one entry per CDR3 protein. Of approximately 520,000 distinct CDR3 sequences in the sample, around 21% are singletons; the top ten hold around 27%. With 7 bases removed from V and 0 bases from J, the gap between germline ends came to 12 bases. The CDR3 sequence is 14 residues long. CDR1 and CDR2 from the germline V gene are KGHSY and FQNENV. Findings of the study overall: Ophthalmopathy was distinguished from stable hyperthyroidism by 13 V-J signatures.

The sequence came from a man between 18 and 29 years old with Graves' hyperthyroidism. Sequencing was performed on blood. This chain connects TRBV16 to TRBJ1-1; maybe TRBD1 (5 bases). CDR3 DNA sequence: TGTGCCAGCAATCAAGGGGCGCTGAACACTGAAGCTTTCTTT. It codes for CASNQGALNTEAFF.